The rows below give T cell receptor beta chains drawn from one sample of a study of cytomegalovirus exposure and HLA in healthy donors. The method was immunoSEQ multiplex PCR; TCRdb's version includes in-frame clones alone and lacks a portion of them. Of 150,000 to 200,000 clones listed, approximately 71% are singletons. The material sequenced was PBMCs. The receptors here all came from a middle-aged man in good health and CMV-seronegative. Each CDR3 is given with its conserved first and last residue. The D gene is left open where the match is weak. Part of the rows lack a size; the others show once, few, many or a class for expanded clones.

clone_size j_call v_call d_call cdr3_aa cdr3_nt
NA TRBJ2-7 TRBV28 NA CASSPAGQRYEQYF TGTGCCAGCAGCCCTGCCGGACAGCGCTACGAGCAGTACTTC
NA TRBJ2-1 TRBV11-2 TRBD2 CASSSQRGGIPYNEQFF TGTGCCAGCAGCTCCCAGCGGGGAGGGATCCCGTACAATGAGCAGTTCTTC
few TRBJ1-4 TRBV5-4 NA CASTSGGATNEKLFF TGTGCCAGCACCTCTGGAGGTGCAACTAATGAAAAACTGTTTTTT
NA TRBJ1-1 TRBV19 NA CASSLRGDEAFF TGTGCCAGTAGTCTGCGGGGGGATGAAGCTTTCTTT
NA TRBJ1-1 TRBV18 TRBD1 CASSRQGDTEAFF TGTGCCAGCTCGAGACAGGGTGACACTGAAGCTTTCTTT
NA TRBJ1-1 TRBV27 NA CASSIRVGGTEAFF TGTGCCAGCAGTATACGGGTGGGAGGGACTGAAGCTTTCTTT
few TRBJ1-2 TRBV4-3 NA CASSQLNLEPRSPYGYTF TGCGCCAGCAGCCAATTGAACCTAGAGCCAAGATCCCCCTATGGCTACACCTTC
NA TRBJ2-1 TRBV4-1 NA CASSHSKGHSTPNEQFF TGCGCCAGCAGCCACTCCAAGGGACATTCAACCCCCAATGAGCAGTTCTTC
few TRBJ1-3 TRBV5-1 NA CASSRVPPGDTIYF TGCGCCAGCAGCCGAGTTCCTCCCGGGGACACCATATATTTT
NA TRBJ1-1 TRBV6-5 NA CASSLDRTMNTEAFF TGTGCCAGCAGTTTAGACAGAACTATGAACACTGAAGCTTTCTTT
few TRBJ2-5 TRBV6-6 NA CASTLLSTETQYF TGTGCCAGCACTCTACTTAGTACAGAGACCCAGTACTTC
NA TRBJ1-1 TRBV5-1 NA CASSPGQTNTEAFF TGCGCCAGCAGCCCTGGACAGACGAACACTGAAGCTTTCTTT
NA TRBJ2-7 TRBV7-9 NA CASSLALVTSYEQYF TGTGCCAGCAGCTTAGCGTTAGTCACCTCCTACGAGCAGTACTTC
NA TRBJ1-2 TRBV27 TRBD1 CASSLRQGVNYGYTF TGTGCCAGCAGTTTAAGGCAGGGGGTAAACTATGGCTACACCTTC
NA TRBJ2-3 TRBV6-6 NA CASSYRGTSTDTQYF TGTGCCAGCAGTTACAGGGGAACTAGCACAGATACGCAGTATTTT
few TRBJ1-2 TRBV19 TRBD1 CASSIRTGTGGGNYGYTF TGTGCCAGTAGTATCCGAACCGGGACAGGGGGAGGTAACTATGGCTACACCTTC
NA TRBJ1-3 TRBV7-2 NA CASSLGLTGNTIYF TGTGCCAGCAGCCTCGGACTGACTGGAAACACCATATATTTT
NA TRBJ2-7 TRBV5-1 NA CASSLEGGTTSYEQYF TGCGCCAGCAGCTTGGAGGGGGGGACTACCTCCTACGAGCAGTACTTC
few TRBJ2-7 TRBV11-2 NA CASSFAGVVSYEQYF TGTGCCAGCAGCTTTGCCGGTGTAGTCTCCTACGAGCAGTACTTC
few TRBJ2-5 TRBV6-5 NA CASSYSTALETQYF TGTGCCAGCAGTTACTCGACTGCCCTAGAGACCCAGTACTTC
many TRBJ1-3 TRBV10-3 NA CAIRDSSGNTIYF TGTGCCATCAGGGACAGCTCTGGAAACACCATATATTTT
NA TRBJ1-2 TRBV7-6 NA CATSPGGDYGYTF TGTGCCACCTCCCCGGGCGGGGACTATGGCTACACCTTC
NA TRBJ2-2 TRBV5-5 NA CASSLIGGRNTGELFF TGTGCCAGCAGCTTGATAGGGGGTCGGAACACCGGGGAGCTGTTTTTT
NA TRBJ2-2 TRBV7-8 NA CASSLALGANTGELFF TGTGCCAGCAGCTTAGCGCTCGGTGCAAACACCGGGGAGCTGTTTTTT
few TRBJ1-2 TRBV7-2 NA CASSFDSNYGYTF TGTGCCAGCAGCTTCGACAGCAACTATGGCTACACCTTC
NA TRBJ2-7 TRBV5-4 TRBD1 CASSPDRVEQYF TGTGCCAGCAGCCCCGACAGGGTCGAGCAGTACTTC
NA TRBJ2-7 TRBV7-6 TRBD1 CASSLERGTGGVRYF TGTGCCAGCAGCTTAGAAAGAGGGACAGGGGGGGTACGGTACTTC
NA TRBJ1-2 TRBV29-1 NA CSVEEGNYGYTF TGCAGCGTTGAGGAGGGGAACTATGGCTACACCTTC
NA TRBJ1-2 TRBV4-1 TRBD1 CASSETGDYGYTF TGCGCCAGCAGCGAGACAGGGGACTATGGCTACACCTTC
few TRBJ1-2 TRBV6-1 TRBD1 CASSDGTGADYGYTF TGTGCCAGCAGTGATGGGACAGGGGCGGACTATGGCTACACCTTC
once TRBJ2-5 TRBV7-8 NA CASSLISGEQYF TGTGCCAGCAGCTTAATATCGGGGGAGCAGTACTTC
NA TRBJ2-5 TRBV5-4 NA CASSLRTTQRETQYF TGTGCCAGCAGCTTGAGGACTACCCAGAGGGAGACCCAGTACTTC
NA TRBJ2-3 TRBV27 TRBD2 CASSLSIVGLAGGTDTQYF TGTGCCAGCAGTTTATCGATAGTCGGACTAGCGGGGGGCACAGATACGCAGTATTTT
NA TRBJ2-7 TRBV11-2 NA CASSLGLGHNYEQYF TGTGCCAGCAGCTTAGGTCTCGGACATAACTACGAGCAGTACTTC
few TRBJ1-2 TRBV29-1 TRBD1 CSGGDRDGYTF TGCAGCGGGGGGGACAGGGATGGCTACACCTTC
NA TRBJ2-7 TRBV21-1 NA CASSNRGDQDRGRVYEQYF TGTGCCAGCAGCAACCGGGGCGACCAAGACAGGGGGCGAGTCTACGAGCAGTACTTC
NA TRBJ1-5 TRBV19 TRBD1 CVQWTGVNQPQHF TGTGTTCAGTGGACAGGCGTTAATCAGCCCCAGCATTTT
NA TRBJ1-1 TRBV2 NA CASTAGDTEAFF TGTGCCAGCACCGCCGGGGACACTGAAGCTTTCTTT
few TRBJ2-5 TRBV7-2 TRBD1 CASSPGPIRGQETQYF TGTGCCAGCAGCCCGGGACCGATCAGGGGGCAAGAGACCCAGTACTTC
few TRBJ2-1 TRBV5-1 NA CASCPPSPGSSSYNEQFF TGCGCCAGCTGCCCACCTTCTCCCGGGTCTAGCTCCTACAATGAGCAGTTCTTC
NA TRBJ1-3 TRBV2 TRBD1 CASSEVRDRAGSGNTIYF TGTGCCAGCAGTGAGGTCCGGGACAGGGCTGGCTCTGGAAACACCATATATTTT
NA TRBJ2-5 TRBV2 NA CASTLGGGEETQYF TGTGCCAGCACCCTTGGAGGGGGCGAAGAGACCCAGTACTTC